This T cell receptor beta chain was sequenced for a study of regulatory T cells in long-lasting Graves disease. Points from the study as a whole: Patients with persistent disease shared some 3,000 public clonotypes, outpacing the 900 to 1,000 shared by new patients. Relative to newly diagnosed Graves' patients, persistent ones had lower TCR diversity.

As concerns this clonotype: Its specificity is not known.

Building of the TCR beta libraries involved iRepertoire HTBI primers and Arm-PCR of CDR3 regions. TCRdb fed the multiplex PCR reads into MiXCR, producing one record per CDR3 protein. The sample has approximately 400,000 distinct CDR3 sequences, 20% to 25% seen once; the top ten hold about 27%. Time point meaning: persistent/refractory GD, antithyroid drugs over 5 years with positive TRAb. Making the TCR library involved RNA that had been extracted from PBMCs. The CDR3 loop spans 13 amino acids. V lost 7 bases and J 2 bases, leaving 14 bases between the germline ends. Per the germline V gene, CDR1 is SQVTM and CDR2 is ANQGSEA.

The chain combines TRBV29-1 with TRBJ1-2; a weak D match, TRBD1 (6 bases). The specimen comprised peripheral blood mononuclear cells (PBMCs), sampled when the disease was refractory, from a patient treated with antithyroid drugs. This receptor was taken from a female donor with Graves disease. In DNA, the CDR3 is TGCAGCGGCCAACAGGACAGCAACTATGGCTACACCTTC. Protein product: CSGQQDSNYGYTF.